This entry is about one T cell receptor (beta chain). A library of TCRbeta sequences, prepared with unique molecular identifiers, was generated. TCRdb reprocessed the PCR reads with MiXCR, giving one entry per CDR3 protein. The sample lists about 270,000 distinct CDR3 sequences, 9.9% occurring once. The data derive from a study of T-cell reconstitution after alpha-beta-depleted transplantation in children. The CDR3 is 13 residues long. Germline lookup yields CDR1 SEHNR and CDR2 FQNEAQ (reference sequence). V lost 3 bases and J lost 13; bases outside the gene matches: 6. This chain links TRBV7-9 with TRBJ2-1; 10 nucleotides match TRBD1. The specimen was PBMCs from the stem cell graft donor, collected from the stem cell graft. The receptor's source is a human donor who donated a stem cell graft to a child with SCID. The CDR3 DNA reads as TGTGCCAGCAGCTTGGCAGGGACAGGGGATCAGTTCTTC. Translation: CASSLAGTGDQFF.